Listed here is a single TCR beta chain. Its antigen is unknown. TCRdb's table, derived via immunoSEQ multiplex PCR, lists solely in-frame clones and lacks some. Of tens of thousands of clones in the sample, about four fifths are singletons; the top ten hold 6% to 8%. Time point: after dendritic cell vaccination, including at tumor progression/relapse. Patients had residual fresh-frozen tumor tissue and more than two years of survival data. This sample is part of a study of glioma-infiltrating T cells after dendritic cell vaccination. Study results and caveats: Few patients contributed both blood and tumor specimens. Higher pretreatment TIL content predicted longer progression-free time and survival.

Trimming removed 0 bases from V and 1 base from J, with 8 bases in between. This CDR3 spans 15 amino acids. Germline CDR1 SGHDT, CDR2 YYEEEE. The chain is built from TRBV5-6 and TRBJ1-5; no firm D call. The sample here was blood, taken after dendritic cell vaccination. The clonotype originates from a human donor with glioblastoma. CDR3 sequence (DNA): TGTGCCAGCAGCTTGGGGAGCGTAAGCAATCAGCCCCAGCATTTT. Translation: CASSLGSVSNQPQHF.